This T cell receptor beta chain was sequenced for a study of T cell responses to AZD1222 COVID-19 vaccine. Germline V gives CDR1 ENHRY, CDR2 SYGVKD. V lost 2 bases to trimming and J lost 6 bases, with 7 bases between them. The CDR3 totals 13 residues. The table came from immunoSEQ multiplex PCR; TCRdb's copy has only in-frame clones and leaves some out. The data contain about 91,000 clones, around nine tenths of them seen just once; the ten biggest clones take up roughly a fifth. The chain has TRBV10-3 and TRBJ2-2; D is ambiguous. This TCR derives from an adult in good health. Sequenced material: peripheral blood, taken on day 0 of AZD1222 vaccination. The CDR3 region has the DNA TGTGCCATCAGTGAGGGGAATCCCGGGGAGCTGTTTTTT. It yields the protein CAISEGNPGELFF.